The clone carrying this T cell receptor beta chain was observed at least ten times. Its antigen is currently unknown. V was shortened by 5 bases and J by 0 bases, with 7 bases between the two germline ends. The CDR3 has 12 amino acids. CDR1 SQVTM and CDR2 ANQGSEA come from the germline V gene. This sample is part of a study of read filtering for tumor transcriptome and immune sequencing. Turning to the study itself: After DNase treatment, RNA was made into whole-transcriptome libraries. RNA-seq yielded only about 75 to 1273 TCR reads, IR-seq about 4 to 10.27 million.

Study-wide results and caveats: IR-seq and RNA-seq agreed better without single-read clonotypes.

From about 400 ng of RNA, a library with molecular barcoded alpha/delta and beta/gamma adaptors was made. TCRdb ran MiXCR on the reads and lists one entry per CDR3 protein. The sample shows some 46,000 distinct CDR3 sequences, less than 20% of them seen only once. The chain has TRBV29-1 and TRBJ1-2; D is undetermined. The specimen sequenced was a population of CD138-negative cells sorted from bone marrow. This TCR was recovered from a donor aged 40 or over with multiple myeloma. CDR3 region: CSVQSSNYGYTF. The DNA of the CDR3 is TGCAGCGTTCAGTCCTCTAACTATGGCTACACCTTC.